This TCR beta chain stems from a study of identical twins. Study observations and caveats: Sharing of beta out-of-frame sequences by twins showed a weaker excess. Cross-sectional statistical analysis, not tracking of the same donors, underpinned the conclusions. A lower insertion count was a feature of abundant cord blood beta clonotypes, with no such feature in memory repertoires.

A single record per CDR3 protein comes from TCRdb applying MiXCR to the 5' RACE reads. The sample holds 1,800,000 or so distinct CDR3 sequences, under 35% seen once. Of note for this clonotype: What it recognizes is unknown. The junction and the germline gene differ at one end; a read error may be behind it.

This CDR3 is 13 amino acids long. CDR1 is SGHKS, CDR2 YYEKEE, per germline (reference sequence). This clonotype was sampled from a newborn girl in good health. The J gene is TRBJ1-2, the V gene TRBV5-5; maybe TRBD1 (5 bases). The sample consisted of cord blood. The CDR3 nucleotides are TGTGCCGGCAGCCATGGGGACTCCTATGGCTACACCTTC. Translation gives CAGSHGDSYGYTF.